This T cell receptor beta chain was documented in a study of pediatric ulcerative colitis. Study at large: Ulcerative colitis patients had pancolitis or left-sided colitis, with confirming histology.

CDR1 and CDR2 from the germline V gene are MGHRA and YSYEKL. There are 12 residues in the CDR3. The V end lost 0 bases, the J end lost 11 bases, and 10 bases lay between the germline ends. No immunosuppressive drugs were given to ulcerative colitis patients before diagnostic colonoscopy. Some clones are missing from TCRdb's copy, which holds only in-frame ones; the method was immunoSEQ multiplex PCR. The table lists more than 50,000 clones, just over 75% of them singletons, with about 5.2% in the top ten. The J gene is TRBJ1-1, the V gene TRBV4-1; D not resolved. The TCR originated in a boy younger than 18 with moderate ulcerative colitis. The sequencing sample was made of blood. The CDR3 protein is CASSQDGIKAFF. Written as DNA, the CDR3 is TGCGCCAGCAGCCAAGACGGGATCAAGGCTTTCTTT.